What follows are 11 T cell receptor beta chains derived from one specimen sequenced in a study of T cell repertoires in cytomegalovirus infection. A single record per CDR3 protein comes from TCRdb applying MiXCR to the reads. The sample has 500,000 or so distinct CDR3 sequences; approximately 15% are singletons. Sample: CD8+ T cells from PBMCs. The origin of the receptors is a human donor in good health (CMV status not recorded). Some clones in this sample may be carry-over from other donors' samples.

The V gene is TRBV20-1, the J gene TRBJ2-1, with 13 nucleotides matching TRBD2. V was clipped by 5 bases and J by 3 bases; unmatched bases: 16. The CDR3 totals 19 residues. The germline gives CDR1 DFQATT, CDR2 SNEGSKA (reference sequence). CDR3 DNA sequence: TGCAGTGCTCTCGGACTAGCGGGAGAGTGGGTCCGGGACTACAATGAGCAGTTCTTC. It is translated as CSALGLAGEWVRDYNEQFF.

In its sample, this clonotype was seen a few times. The chain joins TRBV29-1 to TRBJ1-1; D is uncertain. The length of the CDR3 is 10 residues. V gave up 3 bases and J gave up 11 bases, with 10 bases separating them. Germline V CDR1 and CDR2: SQVTM, ANQGSEA. The CDR3 sequence: CSVDAGWAFF. In nucleotides, the CDR3 is TGCAGCGTTGATGCGGGTTGGGCTTTCTTT.

Comments on this clonotype: Just one base apart from a much larger clone, this may be a read error. The chain carries TRBV4-1 and TRBJ1-5; no clear D gene. Germline loops: CDR1 MGHRA, CDR2 YSYEKL. V lost 4 bases to trimming and J lost 2 bases, with 12 bases between them. The CDR3 has 15 residues. CDR3 residues: CASSRVWEGNQPQHF. Here the CDR3 DNA reads TGCGCCAGCAGCCGAGTGTGGGAGGGCAATCAGCCCCAGCATTTT.

The V call is TRBV27, the J call TRBJ1-2; 7 nucleotides agree with TRBD1. With V trimmed by 6 bases and J by 4 bases, 8 bases remained unmatched. The CDR3 runs to 14 residues. CDR1 and CDR2 (germline): MNHEY, SMNVEV (reference sequence). The DNA of the CDR3 is TGTGCCAGCAGGGGCTGGACAGGAAGCTATGGCTACACCTTC. This codes for CASRGWTGSYGYTF.

A few counts support this clonotype. The chain employs TRBV27 and TRBJ2-1; D tentatively fits TRBD1 or TRBD2 (5 bases each). The CDR3 contains 15 residues. V dropped 8 bases and J dropped 6 bases, with 20 bases sitting between them. Germline-derived CDR1 and CDR2 are MNHEY and SMNVEV (reference sequence). CDR3 sequence reads: CASGLGTAPTNEQFF. The CDR3 DNA reads TGTGCCAGCGGCCTAGGGACCGCCCCGACCAATGAGCAGTTCTTC.

V and J are TRBV3-1 and TRBJ2-2; D is perhaps TRBD1 or TRBD2 (5 bases each). Germline CDR1 LGHDT, CDR2 YNNKEL (reference sequence). The CDR3 spans 18 residues. Trimming stripped 5 bases from V and 2 bases from J, with 21 bases between. This CDR3 reads CASSLLRSRDPNTGELFF. DNA for the CDR3: TGTGCCAGCAGCTTACTCCGATCCCGGGACCCTAACACCGGGGAGCTGTTTTTT.

This clonotype has only one observation. A much larger clone lies one base from this, so it may be a read error. The conserved closing phenylalanine or tryptophan is absent in this CDR3, likely reflecting a read error. The chain recombines TRBV15 with TRBJ2-1; 8 nucleotides agree with TRBD2. There are 17 residues in the CDR3. V trimming: 1 base; J trimming: 4 bases; junction bases outside the gene matches: 9. Germline-derived CDR1 and CDR2 are LNHNV and YYDKDF (reference sequence). CDR3 in DNA: TGTGCCACCAGCAGAGCTCGGGAGGGATCGGGGTACAATGAGCAGTTCTTA. Translating gives CATSRAREGSGYNEQFL.

This clonotype appeared a few times. This rearrangement joins TRBV6-1 to TRBJ2-7; weak D call: TRBD1 (5 bases). Germline V gene sequence: CDR1 MNHNS, CDR2 SASEGT. The V end was cut by 7 bases, the J end by 0 bases, with 7 bases between. The CDR3 is made up of 12 amino acids. This CDR3 is CASMGLSYEQYF. In nucleotides, the CDR3 is TGTGCCAGCATGGGGCTCTCCTACGAGCAGTACTTC.

This clonotype was recorded a few times. The gene calls are TRBV25-1 and TRBJ1-1; possibly TRBD1 for D (5 bases). Trimming stripped 8 bases from V and 3 bases from J, with 16 bases between. The CDR3 covers 14 residues. CDR1 MGHDK and CDR2 SYGVNS come from the germline V gene. The CDR3 region has the DNA TGTGCCAGCCGAGGAACCAGGGATTACACTGAAGCTTTCTTT. This translates into CASRGTRDYTEAFF.

Comment on this clonotype: A single base separates this from a much larger clone, so it may be a read error. This chain connects TRBV19 to TRBJ2-3; TRBD2 matches at 9 bases. The CDR3 extends over 17 amino acids. Germline CDR1 is LNHDA and CDR2 is SQIVND (reference sequence). The V segment lost 7 bases and the J segment 2 bases; nucleotides outside the gene matches: 13. CDR3 loop: CASMGGSAGGNTDTQYF. CDR3 DNA sequence: TGTGCCAGTATGGGAGGGAGCGCGGGAGGGAACACAGATACGCAGTATTTT.

This clonotype showed up just a few times. The V call is TRBV7-4, the J call TRBJ2-7; no clear D. The V end lost 1 base, the J end lost 2 bases, and 15 bases lay between the germline ends. The CDR3 contains 16 residues. The germline gives CDR1 SGHVT, CDR2 SQSDAQ. CDR3 sequence reads: CASSLGRVARAYEQYF. Here the CDR3 DNA reads TGTGCCAGCAGCTTAGGGCGAGTCGCTAGGGCCTACGAGCAGTACTTC.